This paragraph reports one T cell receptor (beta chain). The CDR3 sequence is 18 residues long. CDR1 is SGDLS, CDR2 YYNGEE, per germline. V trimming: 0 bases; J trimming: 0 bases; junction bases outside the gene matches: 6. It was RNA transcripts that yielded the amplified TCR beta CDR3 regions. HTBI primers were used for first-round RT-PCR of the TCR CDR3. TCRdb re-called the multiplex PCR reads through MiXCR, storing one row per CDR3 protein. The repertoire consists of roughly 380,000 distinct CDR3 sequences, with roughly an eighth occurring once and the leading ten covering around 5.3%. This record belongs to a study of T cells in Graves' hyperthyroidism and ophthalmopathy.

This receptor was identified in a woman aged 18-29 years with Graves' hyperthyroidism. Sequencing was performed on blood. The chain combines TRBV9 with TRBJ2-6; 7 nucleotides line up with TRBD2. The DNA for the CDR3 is TGTGCCAGCAGCGTAGGGTCTAGCGGAAACTCTGGGGCCAACGTCCTGACTTTC. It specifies CASSVGSSGNSGANVLTF.